This T cell receptor (beta chain) was profiled in a study of OX40 agonist ivuxolimab in advanced cancers. In the study overall: Hepatocellular carcinoma, melanoma, renal cell or head and neck cancer occurred in dose-escalation patients. Study observations and caveats: Expansion of clones was among the lowest in partial responders at 0.1-3.0 mg/kg.

Only in-frame clones appear in the TCRdb table, and some are missing; sequencing was by immunoSEQ multiplex PCR. The sample consists of 55,000 to 90,000 clones, 86% of them appearing once. Losses at the gene ends were 1 base for V and 8 bases for J; bases not matched to a gene: 10. Germline CDR1 MGHRA, CDR2 YSYEKL. CDR3 size: 15 residues. Excluded were patients having autoimmune disease history or systemic immunosuppression. As to this clone: Its cognate antigen is unknown.

The TCR comes from an adult with an advanced solid tumor such as melanoma, head and neck, liver or kidney cancer. Sequencing was performed on CD4+ or CD8+ T cells sorted from blood, taken in a trial of the OX40 agonist ivuxolimab. The V and J genes are TRBV4-1 and TRBJ1-1; 7 nucleotides match TRBD1. The CDR3 reads CASSQGQGVVSEAFF. The CDR3 region has the DNA TGCGCCAGCAGCCAAGGTCAGGGGGTGGTCTCCGAAGCTTTCTTT.